This TCR beta chain was sequenced in a study of blood T cell repertoires in COVID-19. For the study at large: The analysed material was cDNA or gDNA that came from T cells, B-cell-depleted T cells, or PBMCs.

As handled by the study authors: Amplification of reference gene primers provided the estimated nucleated cell counts. Sequencing was performed with immunoSEQ multiplex PCR; in TCRdb, only in-frame clones are kept and a portion is missing. V and J calls and clone size are given by that table; D and trimming were obtained from the DNA. The table includes some 150,000 clones, roughly 88% detected once. The V gene end was trimmed by 10 bases and the J gene end by 7 bases; junction bases not matched to a gene: 11. Germline V gene sequence: CDR1 MNHEY, CDR2 SVGAGI. This CDR3 has 13 amino acids. This TCR was sampled from an older woman with COVID-19, enrolled during active disease. The chain is built from TRBV6-5 and TRBJ2-7; 9 bases agree with TRBD1. The sequenced sample consisted of peripheral blood. CDR3 DNA sequence: TGTGCCATCAAGCCACAGGGGGCGGGGGAGCAGTACTTC. This gives the protein CAIKPQGAGEQYF.